This T cell receptor (beta chain) was identified during a study of patients and donors after allogeneic stem cell transplantation. Via MiXCR, TCRdb re-called the RT-PCR reads, giving one row per CDR3 protein. The sample holds 70,000 to 95,000 distinct CDR3 sequences, 5% seen once. The CDR3 has 16 amino acids. Germline CDR1 KGHDR, CDR2 SFDVKD. The V gene end was trimmed by 4 bases and the J gene end by 2 bases; junction bases not matched to a gene: 4. This clonotype showed up many times. This chain links TRBV24-1 with TRBJ2-1; 10 bases agree with TRBD1. This TCR came from a human donor who was either an allogeneic HSCT recipient or a stem cell or donor lymphocyte infusion donor (not recorded which). It is not recorded whose cells these are; they may come from a transplant donor. Material for sequencing was blood, either unsorted or a sorted T cell fraction (not recorded which). The CDR3 DNA is TGTGCCACCAGTGAATCGGGACAGGGGCCCTACAATGAGCAGTTCTTC. Protein product: CATSESGQGPYNEQFF.